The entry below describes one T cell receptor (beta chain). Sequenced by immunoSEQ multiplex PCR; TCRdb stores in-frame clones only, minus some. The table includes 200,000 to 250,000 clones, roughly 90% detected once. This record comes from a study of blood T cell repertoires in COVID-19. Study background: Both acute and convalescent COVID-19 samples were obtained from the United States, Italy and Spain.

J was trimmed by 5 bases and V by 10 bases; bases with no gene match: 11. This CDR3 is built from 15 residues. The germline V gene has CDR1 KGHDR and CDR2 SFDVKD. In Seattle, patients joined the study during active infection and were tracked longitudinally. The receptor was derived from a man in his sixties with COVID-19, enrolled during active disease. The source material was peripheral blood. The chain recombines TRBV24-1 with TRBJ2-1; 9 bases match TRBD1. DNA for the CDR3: TGTGCCACTCGACCAGCGGGACAGGGAAACAATGAGCAGTTCTTC. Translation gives CATRPAGQGNNEQFF.